This T cell receptor (beta chain) was sequenced during a study of beta chain features in type 1 diabetes. Whole-study results and caveats: Insertion counts at VDJ junctions were lower in type 1 diabetes patients, who also showed more deletions there.

This clone has a handful of counts. The antigen remains undetermined. This sample also contains other DNA sequences that code for the same CDR3. Of the isolated RNA, all was reverse transcribed, and so the sequenced material was expressed TCRB transcripts. The repertoire was sequenced with immunoSEQ multiplex PCR; TCRdb's copy has only in-frame clones and lacks some. The table records about 160,000 clones, roughly 9% of them present only once. It was via CD45RO/CCR7/CD25/CD127/CD95/CD27 that CD4+ naive, central memory, regulatory and stem cell-like memory cells were sorted. The CDR3 length is 14 residues. Per the germline V gene, CDR1 is SNHLY and CDR2 is FYNNEI. V lost 1 base, J lost 0 bases, and 6 bases lay in between.

This clonotype was obtained from a woman aged 18-30 years in good health. The source material was central memory CD4+ T cells from blood. The V and J genes are TRBV2 and TRBJ1-2; D gene unclear. This chain's CDR3 is CASSEVTPNYGYTF. CDR3 nucleotides: TGTGCCAGCAGTGAAGTAACACCTAACTATGGCTACACCTTC.